These T cell receptor beta chains were read from a single sample in a study of post-analysis software for immune sequencing data. One entry per CDR3 protein, called by TCRdb with MiXCR from the PCR reads. The table has roughly 580,000 distinct CDR3 sequences, about 44% seen once. Sequencing was done on a sample of blood. The receptors stem from a girl aged 10 to 17 with multiple sclerosis. CDR3s include the opening cysteine and the closing phenylalanine or tryptophan. A D gene is named only where the DNA matches it firmly. Size values are once, few and many counts, or a class for expanded clones, and some rows have none.

clone_size	d_call	v_call	j_call	cdr3_aa	cdr3_nt
.	TRBD1	TRBV15	TRBJ2-7	CATSRDLAQGAQRLRAEQYF	TGTGCCACCAGCAGAGATCTTGCCCAGGGGGCGCAAAGGTTGCGAGCCGAGCAGTACTTC
.	.	TRBV27	TRBJ2-1	CASSLSAAGRDEQFF	TGTGCCAGCAGTTTATCCGCGGCAGGGCGTGATGAGCAGTTCTTC
.	TRBD2	TRBV11-2	TRBJ2-5	CASSLKAVAGGPGETQYF	TGTGCCAGCAGCTTAAAAGCGGTAGCGGGAGGGCCGGGAGAGACCCAGTACTTC
.	TRBD2	TRBV13	TRBJ2-3	CASSPLAGDGTDTQYF	TGTGCCAGCAGCCCGTTAGCGGGAGATGGCACAGATACGCAGTATTTT
few	.	TRBV5-6	TRBJ1-2	CASSLNGSPSQRYGYTF	TGTGCCAGCAGCTTGAATGGCAGCCCCTCCCAACGCTATGGCTACACCTTC
.	.	TRBV29-1	TRBJ1-4	CSVATGINEKLFF	TGCAGCGTTGCCACAGGGATTAATGAAAAACTGTTTTTT
.	TRBD2	TRBV10-3	TRBJ2-7	CAISGSGGSGEQYF	TGTGCCATCAGTGGTAGCGGGGGGTCCGGCGAGCAGTACTTC
few	TRBD2	TRBV5-1	TRBJ2-5	CASRSGLAGEGETQYF	TGCGCCAGCAGATCCGGACTAGCGGGGGAGGGCGAGACCCAGTACTTC
few	.	TRBV6-4	TRBJ2-4	CASSDTGAGNIQYF	TGTGCCAGCAGTGACACAGGGGCGGGGAACATTCAGTACTTC
.	TRBD2	TRBV20-1	TRBJ2-5	CSVGRGEGETQYF	TGCAGTGTAGGCCGGGGGGAGGGAGAGACCCAGTACTTC
.	.	TRBV7-2	TRBJ2-1	CASSLMAGRGNEQFF	TGTGCCAGCAGCTTAATGGCGGGGCGAGGCAATGAGCAGTTCTTC
.	.	TRBV5-6	TRBJ2-7	CASSLDSLNSYEQYF	TGTGCCAGCAGCTTGGACAGTCTGAACTCCTACGAGCAGTACTTC
few	TRBD1	TRBV5-1	TRBJ1-2	CASSLGQGVPDYGYTF	TGCGCCAGCAGCTTGGGACAGGGAGTTCCGGACTATGGCTACACCTTC
.	.	TRBV29-1	TRBJ1-2	CSTLMDRNYGYTF	TGCAGCACATTGATGGACAGAAACTATGGCTACACCTTC
.	.	TRBV6-6	TRBJ1-2	CASSILEGYTF	TGTGCCAGCAGTATCTTAGAGGGCTACACCTTC
.	TRBD2	TRBV2	TRBJ2-3	CAGSGGGTDTQYF	TGTGCCGGTAGCGGGGGAGGCACAGATACGCAGTATTTT
.	.	TRBV12-3/TRBV12-4	TRBJ1-5	CASSNNGGGLSQPQHF	TGTGCCAGCAGCAACAATGGAGGGGGGCTAAGTCAGCCCCAGCATTTT
.	.	TRBV12-3/TRBV12-4	TRBJ2-1	CASRRPGLTGNEQFF	TGTGCCAGCAGGCGGCCCGGACTTACGGGAAATGAGCAGTTCTTC
.	.	TRBV6-2/TRBV6-3	TRBJ2-1	CASRDPLNEQFF	TGTGCCAGCAGGGACCCTCTCAATGAGCAGTTCTTC
.	.	TRBV5-1	TRBJ2-6	CASSSNGGGFSGANVLTF	TGCGCCAGCAGCTCTAACGGCGGTGGATTCTCTGGGGCCAACGTCCTGACTTTC
.	.	TRBV5-1	TRBJ2-5	CASSLSGNGNGQYF	TGCGCCAGCAGCTTGTCGGGGAACGGCAACGGGCAGTACTTC
few	TRBD2	TRBV5-1	TRBJ2-5	CASSLGASGAQETQYF	TGCGCCAGCAGCTTGGGAGCTAGCGGAGCACAAGAGACCCAGTACTTC
.	.	TRBV6-1	TRBJ2-7	CASSSLLDEQYF	TGTGCCAGCAGTAGTCTGCTGGACGAGCAGTACTTC
once	TRBD1	TRBV27	TRBJ2-7	CASSTQDRGGSYEQYF	TGTGCCAGCAGTACCCAGGACAGGGGCGGCTCCTACGAGCAGTACTTC
.	TRBD1	TRBV25-1	TRBJ2-7	CASSVGQGAFEQYF	TGTGCCAGCAGTGTTGGACAGGGGGCTTTCGAGCAGTACTTC
.	.	TRBV7-6	TRBJ1-4	CASSGEVKTNEKLFF	TGTGCCAGCAGCGGGGAGGTTAAAACTAATGAAAAACTGTTTTTT
.	TRBD1	TRBV14	TRBJ2-1	CASSPTGELNEQFF	TGTGCCAGCAGCCCCACAGGGGAGCTCAATGAGCAGTTCTTC
many	TRBD1	TRBV6-5	TRBJ2-7	CASRTGVEQYF	TGTGCCAGCAGGACAGGGGTCGAGCAGTACTTC
once	TRBD1	TRBV5-5	TRBJ2-1	CASSLGVTGRDEQFF	TGTGCCAGCAGCTTGGGGGTGACAGGGAGAGATGAGCAGTTCTTC
.	.	TRBV20-1	TRBJ2-7	CSARGGMRGEQYF	TGCAGTGCTAGGGGGGGAATGAGGGGCGAGCAGTACTTC
.	.	TRBV20-1	TRBJ2-3	CSARRGDTQYF	TGCAGTGCCCGCAGGGGAGATACGCAGTATTTT
.	.	TRBV2	TRBJ2-3	CASWDRGTIDTQYF	TGTGCCAGCTGGGACCGGGGCACGATTGATACGCAGTATTTT
few	TRBD1	TRBV7-9	TRBJ1-2	CASSLLSIGDRGRGYTF	TGTGCCAGCAGCTTACTCAGTATTGGGGACAGGGGGCGAGGCTACACCTTC
.	TRBD1	TRBV12-3/TRBV12-4	TRBJ2-7	CASSTGGPSYEQYF	TGTGCCAGCAGTACAGGGGGGCCCTCCTACGAGCAGTACTTC
.	.	TRBV7-2	TRBJ2-7	CASSFSGTTPYEQYF	TGTGCCAGCAGCTTTTCAGGGACCACTCCCTACGAGCAGTACTTC
.	TRBD1	TRBV10-3	TRBJ2-5	CAISEPRTGGFETQYF	TGTGCCATCAGTGAGCCCAGGACAGGGGGCTTCGAGACCCAGTACTTC
.	.	TRBV7-2	TRBJ2-3	CASSLEWGRHADTQYF	TGTGCCAGCAGCTTAGAATGGGGGAGGCACGCAGATACGCAGTATTTT